The 13 T cell receptor beta chains listed next were all sequenced from one sample in a study of blood T cells in healthy people across ages. Together with a sample-barcoded 5' primer, a J-beta primer mix was included in a second PCR lasting about 6 to 11 cycles. TCRdb recomputed calls from the 5' RACE reads with MiXCR, one row per CDR3 protein. The top ten clones hold approximately 3.6% of a sample with fewer than 800,000 distinct CDR3 sequences, about 21% of them seen once. Sequenced: blood. The receptors stem from a man in his 70s in good health.

This clonotype was counted between two and nine times. The chain joins TRBV7-2 to TRBJ2-5; unclear D gene. The CDR3 is 12 amino acids. V gave up 0 bases and J gave up 6 bases, with 5 bases separating them. The germline V gene encodes CDR1 SGHTA and CDR2 FQGNSA. This CDR3 is CASSLARKTQYF. The CDR3 coding sequence is TGTGCCAGCAGCTTAGCTCGAAAGACCCAGTACTTC.

This clonotype was counted between two and nine times. The chain carries TRBV6-1 and TRBJ2-7; D may be TRBD1 (6 bases). The CDR3 spans 12 residues. V dropped 7 bases and J dropped 3 bases, with 10 bases sitting between them. Germline loops: CDR1 MNHNS, CDR2 SASEGT. The CDR3 spells CASTGEGYEQYF. The CDR3 nucleotides read TGTGCCAGCACAGGGGAAGGCTACGAGCAGTACTTC.

This clonotype was seen more than once but under ten times. The chain employs TRBV20-1 and TRBJ2-5; 13 bases are a match to TRBD2. The end of the DNA aligns better with TRBJ2-7, so the J call may be wrong. Germline CDR1 and CDR2: DFQATT and SNEGSKA (reference sequence). The CDR3 totals 14 residues. The CDR3 coding sequence is TGCAGTGCTGGGGGACTAGCGGGAAGGAACGAGCAGTACTTC. This gives the protein CSAGGLAGRNEQYF.

This clonotype was seen only a few times. The rearrangement uses TRBV7-2 and TRBJ2-5, with D tentatively TRBD2 (5 bases). Trimming removed 1 base at V and 7 bases at J, with 13 bases between. CDR1 and CDR2 (germline): SGHTA, FQGNSA. The CDR3 is 14 residues long. Here the CDR3 reads CASSLDGGWVTQYF. CDR3 coding DNA: TGTGCCAGCAGCTTAGATGGCGGGTGGGTGACCCAGTACTTC.

The V call is TRBV20-1, the J call TRBJ2-4; 14 bases line up with TRBD2. CDR1 and CDR2 (germline): DFQATT, SNEGSKA (reference sequence). V trimming: 4 bases; J trimming: 11 bases; junction bases outside the gene matches: 7. The CDR3 is made up of 14 amino acids. CDR3 coding DNA: TGCAGTGCTACCACGGGACTAGCGGGAGAGGTTCAGTACTTC. The encoded protein is CSATTGLAGEVQYF.

The genes are TRBV4-1 and TRBJ2-5, with unresolved D. Trimming shortened V by 1 base and J by 4 bases, and 7 bases separated the two germline ends. Germline CDR1 is MGHRA and CDR2 is YSYEKL. This CDR3 spans 13 amino acids. The CDR3 loop reads CASSQVMGETQYF. The CDR3 nucleotides are TGCGCCAGCAGCCAAGTAATGGGAGAGACCCAGTACTTC.

This clonotype was detected a few times. V and J are TRBV7-2 and TRBJ1-3; no definite D call. The CDR3 sequence is 16 residues long. Germline assignment: CDR1 SGHTA and CDR2 FQGNSA. Trimming removed 0 bases at V and 2 bases at J, with 11 bases between. The CDR3 reads CASSLASGTPGNTIYF. CDR3 nucleotide sequence: TGTGCCAGCAGCTTAGCTTCGGGCACCCCTGGAAACACCATATATTTT.

In its sample, this clonotype was seen a few times. The rearrangement uses TRBV3-1 and TRBJ2-1; 10 bases map to TRBD2. V was clipped by 4 bases and J by 9 bases; unmatched bases: 12. CDR3 size: 16 residues. In germline, CDR1 is LGHDT, CDR2 YNNKEL (reference sequence). The CDR3 nucleotides read TGTGCCAGCAGCCGTCCCGGTCTAGCGGGAGATGGTGAGCAGTTCTTC. It yields the protein CASSRPGLAGDGEQFF.

This chain links TRBV20-1 with TRBJ2-7, with D possibly matching TRBD1 (5 bases). V was clipped by 6 bases and J by 0 bases, with 15 bases between them. Per the germline V gene, CDR1 is DFQATT and CDR2 is SNEGSKA (reference sequence). The CDR3 contains 14 residues. The CDR3 nucleotides read TGCAGTGCCCCAGGGCCCGGGCCCTCCTACGAGCAGTACTTC. As protein: CSAPGPGPSYEQYF.

This clonotype was counted a few times. The V call is TRBV28, the J call TRBJ2-1; maybe TRBD2 (5 bases). Per germline, CDR1 MDHEN and CDR2 SYDVKM. Trimming pared 3 bases from V and 7 bases from J, leaving 13 bases between. The CDR3 is 14 amino acids. CDR3 nucleotides: TGTGCCAGCAGTTTGGTCCTAGCACTGAATGAGCAGTTCTTC. Protein sequence: CASSLVLALNEQFF.

The chain has TRBV24-1 and TRBJ2-5; perhaps D is TRBD1 or TRBD2 (5 bases each). The J call may not be correct, given that the DNA end is closer to TRBJ2-1. Germline CDR1 is KGHDR and CDR2 is SFDVKD. The CDR3 runs to 13 residues. This chain's CDR3 is CATGDPKHNEQFF. The CDR3 bases are TGTGCCACCGGGGACCCCAAGCATAATGAGCAGTTCTTC.

The J gene is TRBJ2-5, the V gene TRBV6-1, with D perhaps given as TRBD1 or TRBD2 (5 bases each). The J call may be mistaken, given a closer DNA end match to TRBJ2-7. Germline-derived CDR1 and CDR2 are MNHNS and SASEGT. This CDR3 has 13 residues. In DNA, the CDR3 is TGTGCCAGCACCGGGGCTTTGTTTTCCGAGCAGTACTTC. Translating it yields CASTGALFSEQYF.

The chain links TRBV29-1 to TRBJ2-1; D perhaps matches TRBD2 (7 bases). Per the germline V gene, CDR1 is SQVTM and CDR2 is ANQGSEA. Between the trimmed V and J ends, which lost 4 bases and 1 base, there was a span of 17 bases. The CDR3 is 16 residues long. The CDR3 coding sequence is TGCAGCGTTGGTAGGGGGGGTTCGTTTTCCTACAATGAGCAGTTCTTC. This gives the protein CSVGRGGSFSYNEQFF.